The 8 T cell receptor beta chains below come from one sample, sequenced in a study of CD8+CD57+ T cells in acquired aplastic anemia. All sequencing subjects had displayed CD8+CD57+ cell expansion on flow cytometry. Genomic DNA was employed as the template in profiling TCR beta VDJ and CDR3. One entry per CDR3 protein, called by TCRdb with MiXCR from the reads. There are approximately 300,000 distinct CDR3 sequences in the sample; under 65% occur only once, and 1.3% lies in the top ten. Material: sorted CD4+, CD8+, or CD8+CD57+ T cells (not recorded which) from PBMCs. The receptors stem from a human donor with aplastic anemia.

The chain is built from TRBV7-4 and TRBJ1-3; D perhaps matches TRBD1 (6 bases). The length of the CDR3 is 16 residues. The V gene lost 3 bases and the J gene lost 4 bases, with 16 bases spanning the gap. Germline values: CDR1 SGHVT, CDR2 SQSDAQ. DNA for the CDR3: TGTGCCAGCAGCTTTAGGTCAGGGGCAGTCGGAAACACCATATATTTT. This encodes CASSFRSGAVGNTIYF. Drawing the rest from reference TRBV7-4 and TRBJ1-3, the complete variable domain is GAGVSQSPRYKVAKRGRDVALRCDSISGHVTLYWYRQTLGQGSEVLTYSQSDAQRDKSGRPSGRFSAERPERSVSTLKIQRTEQGDSAVYLCASSFRSGAVGNTIYFGEGSWLTVV.

This chain uses TRBV10-3 with TRBJ1-1, with 9 positions matching TRBD1. The CDR3 has 13 residues. Germline CDR1 ENHRY, CDR2 SYGVKD. V lost 10 bases, J lost 3 bases, and 6 bases stayed unmatched. The CDR3 is CATTGGADTEAFF. DNA of the CDR3: TGTGCCACCACAGGGGGCGCGGACACTGAAGCTTTCTTT.

The V and J genes are TRBV20-1 and TRBJ1-1; D is perhaps TRBD1 (5 bases). Germline lookup yields CDR1 DFQATT and CDR2 SNEGSKA (reference sequence). The CDR3 is 14 residues long. V dropped 0 bases and J dropped 9 bases, with 17 bases sitting between them. CDR3 coding DNA: TGCAGTGCTAGAGATCTCGGTCGGGAGGGGAAAGCTTTCTTT. This translates into CSARDLGREGKAFF.

About this clonotype: Relative to the germline gene, one junction end is altered; a read error may explain this. This chain joins TRBV5-1 and TRBJ2-1; 13 bases line up with TRBD2. The CDR3 has 14 residues. CDR1 and CDR2 (germline): SGHRS, YFSETQ. The CDR3 sequence: CASSSGTSGDDSLF. The CDR3 bases are TGCGCCAGCAGCTCCGGGACTAGCGGGGACGATAGCCTCTTC.

The chain couples TRBV5-1 to TRBJ1-1, with 8 bases fitting TRBD1. Trimming at V came to 3 bases and at J to 8 bases, leaving 3 bases not matched to a gene. CDR1 and CDR2 from the germline V gene are SGHRS and YFSETQ. The CDR3 has 12 amino acids. CDR3 sequence: CASSWGDREAFF. The CDR3 bases are TGCGCCAGCAGCTGGGGGGACAGGGAAGCTTTCTTT. Full variable domain (outside the CDR3, taken from reference TRBV5-1 and TRBJ1-1): KAGVTQTPRYLIKTRGQQVTLSCSPISGHRSVSWYQQTPGQGLQFLFEYFSETQRNKGNFPGRFSGRQFSNSRSEMNVSTLELGDSALYLCASSWGDREAFFGQGTRLTVV.

The gene calls are TRBV2 and TRBJ1-6; D might be TRBD1 (5 bases). The germline V gene encodes CDR1 SNHLY and CDR2 FYNNEI. This CDR3 spans 15 amino acids. Trimming shortened V by 9 bases and J by 4 bases, and 16 bases separated the two germline ends. CDR3 coding DNA: TGTGCCAGGGGCAAAGGGACGGATTATAATTCACCCCTCCACTTT. As protein: CARGKGTDYNSPLHF.

With regard to this clonotype: The junction departs from the called germline gene at one end, perhaps through a read error. The chain uses TRBV2 and TRBJ1-2; unclear D gene. CDR1 is SNHLY and CDR2 is FYNNEI in the germline V gene. CDR3 size: 14 residues. CDR3 sequence (DNA): TGTGCCAGCAGTGTATACGGTACTAACTATGGCTACGCCTTC. Translating it yields CASSVYGTNYGYAF.

V gene TRBV19 combines with J gene TRBJ1-1; D perhaps matches TRBD1 (6 bases). This CDR3 has 14 residues. Germline CDR1 is LNHDA and CDR2 is SQIVND (reference sequence). Trimming removed 6 bases from V and 0 bases from J, with 11 bases in between. CDR3 sequence: CASRNRVMNTEAFF. The DNA for the CDR3 is TGTGCCAGTAGAAACAGGGTAATGAACACTGAAGCTTTCTTT.